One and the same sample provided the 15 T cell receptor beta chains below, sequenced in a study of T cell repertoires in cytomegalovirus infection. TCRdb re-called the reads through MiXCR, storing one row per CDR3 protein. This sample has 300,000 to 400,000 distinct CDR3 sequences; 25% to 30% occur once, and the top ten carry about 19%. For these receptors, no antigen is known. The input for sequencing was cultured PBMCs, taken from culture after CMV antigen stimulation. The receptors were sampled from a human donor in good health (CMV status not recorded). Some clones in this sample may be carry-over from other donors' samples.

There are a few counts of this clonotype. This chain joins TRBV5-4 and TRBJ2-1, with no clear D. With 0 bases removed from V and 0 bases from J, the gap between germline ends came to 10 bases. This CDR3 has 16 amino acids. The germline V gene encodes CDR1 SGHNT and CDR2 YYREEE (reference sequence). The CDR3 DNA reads TGTGCCAGCAGCTTGGAGGTCAGTAGCTCCTACAATGAGCAGTTCTTC. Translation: CASSLEVSSSYNEQFF.

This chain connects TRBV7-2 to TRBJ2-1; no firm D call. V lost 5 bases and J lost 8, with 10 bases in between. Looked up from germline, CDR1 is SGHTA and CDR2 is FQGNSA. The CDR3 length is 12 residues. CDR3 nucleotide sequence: TGTGCCAGCAGCCCCCCCCGATATGAGCAGTTCTTC. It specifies CASSPPRYEQFF.

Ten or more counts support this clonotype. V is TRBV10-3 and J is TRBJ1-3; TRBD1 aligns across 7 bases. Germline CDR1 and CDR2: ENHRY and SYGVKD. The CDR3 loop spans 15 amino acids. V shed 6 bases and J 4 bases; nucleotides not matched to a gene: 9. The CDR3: CAIRPTGVAGNTIYF. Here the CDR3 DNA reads TGTGCCATCAGGCCTACAGGGGTGGCAGGAAACACCATATATTTT.

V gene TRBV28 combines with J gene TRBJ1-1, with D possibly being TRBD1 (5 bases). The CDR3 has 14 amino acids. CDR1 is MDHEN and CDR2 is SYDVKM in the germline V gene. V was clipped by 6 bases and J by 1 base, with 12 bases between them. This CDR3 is CASSFTRANTEAFF. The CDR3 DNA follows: TGTGCCAGCAGCTTCACCAGGGCGAACACTGAAGCTTTCTTT.

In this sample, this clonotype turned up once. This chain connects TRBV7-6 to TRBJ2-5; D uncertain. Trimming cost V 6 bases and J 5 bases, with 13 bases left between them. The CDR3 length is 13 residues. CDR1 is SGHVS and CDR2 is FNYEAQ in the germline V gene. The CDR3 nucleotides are TGTGCCAGCAGTTCCTTGGTACGGGAGACCCAGTACTTC. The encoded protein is CASSSLVRETQYF.

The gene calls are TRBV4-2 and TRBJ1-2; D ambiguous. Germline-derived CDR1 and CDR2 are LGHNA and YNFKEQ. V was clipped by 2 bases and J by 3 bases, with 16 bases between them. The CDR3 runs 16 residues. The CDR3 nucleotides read TGTGCCAGCAGCCAAAACCGGGCCCCGGGAGACTATGGCTACACCTTC. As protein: CASSQNRAPGDYGYTF.

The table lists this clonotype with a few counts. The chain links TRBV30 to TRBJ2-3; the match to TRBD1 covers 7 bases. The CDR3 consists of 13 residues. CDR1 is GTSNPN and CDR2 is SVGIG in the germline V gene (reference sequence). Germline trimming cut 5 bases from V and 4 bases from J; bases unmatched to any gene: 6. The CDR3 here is CAWDLTGADTQYF. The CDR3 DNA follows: TGTGCCTGGGACCTTACAGGGGCAGATACGCAGTATTTT.

CDR3 nucleotide sequence: TGTGCCATCAGTCCTTTGCGGACTAGCGGGAGGGCCCATCAGAACATTCAGTACTTC. Protein: CAISPLRTSGRAHQNIQYF. The gene calls are TRBV10-3 and TRBJ2-4; 15 bases are shared with TRBD2. CDR3 length equals 19 residues. V dropped 5 bases and J dropped 7; count of bases not matched to a gene: 15. Germline CDR1 and CDR2: ENHRY and SYGVKD.

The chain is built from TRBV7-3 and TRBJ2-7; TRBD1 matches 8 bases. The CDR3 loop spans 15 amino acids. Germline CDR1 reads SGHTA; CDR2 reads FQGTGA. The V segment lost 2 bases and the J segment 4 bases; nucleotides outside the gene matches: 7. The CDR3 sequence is CASSLSTGVRYEQYF. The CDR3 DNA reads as TGTGCCAGCAGCTTATCGACAGGGGTGCGGTACGAGCAGTACTTC.

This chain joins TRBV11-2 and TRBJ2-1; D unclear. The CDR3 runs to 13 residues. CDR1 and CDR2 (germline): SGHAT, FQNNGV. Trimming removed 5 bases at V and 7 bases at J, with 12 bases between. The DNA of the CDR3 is TGTGCCAGCAGCAAGTCCCCTGGAAATGAGCAGTTCTTC. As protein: CASSKSPGNEQFF.

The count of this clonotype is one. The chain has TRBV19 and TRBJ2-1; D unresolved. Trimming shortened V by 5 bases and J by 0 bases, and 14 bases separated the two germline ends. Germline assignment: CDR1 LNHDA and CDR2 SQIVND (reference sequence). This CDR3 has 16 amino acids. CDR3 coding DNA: TGTGCCAGTAGTTTAACTCATAACCCCTCCTACAATGAGCAGTTCTTC. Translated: CASSLTHNPSYNEQFF.

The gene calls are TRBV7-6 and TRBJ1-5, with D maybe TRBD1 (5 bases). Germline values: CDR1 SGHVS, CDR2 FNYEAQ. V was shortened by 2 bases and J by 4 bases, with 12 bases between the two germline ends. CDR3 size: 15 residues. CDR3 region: CASSLLEGPNQPQHF. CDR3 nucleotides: TGTGCCAGCAGCTTATTGGAGGGGCCTAATCAGCCCCAGCATTTT.

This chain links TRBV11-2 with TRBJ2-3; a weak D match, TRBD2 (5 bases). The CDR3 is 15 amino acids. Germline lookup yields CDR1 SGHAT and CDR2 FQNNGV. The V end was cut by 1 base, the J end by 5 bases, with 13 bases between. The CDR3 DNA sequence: TGTGCCAGCAGCTTAGGGCCAGCTAGCCTAGATACGCAGTATTTT. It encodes CASSLGPASLDTQYF.

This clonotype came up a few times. CDR3 loop: CASRAERHTEAFF. CDR3 nucleotide sequence: TGCGCCAGCAGGGCAGAGAGACACACTGAAGCTTTCTTT. V is TRBV10-1 and J is TRBJ1-1, with D uncertain. Germline CDR1 reads WNHNN; CDR2 reads SYGVQD (reference sequence). The CDR3 contains 13 residues. The V end was cut by 6 bases, the J end by 3 bases, with 11 bases between.

CDR3 in amino acids: CASSLGGAPYEQYF. CDR3 nucleotides: TGTGCCAGCAGTTTAGGGGGCGCACCCTACGAGCAGTACTTC. The chain has TRBV12-3 or TRBV12-4 and TRBJ2-7; D is perhaps TRBD1 (5 bases). The CDR3 has 14 residues. The V end was cut by 1 base, the J end by 2 bases, with 9 bases between.